The TCR beta chain under discussion was sequenced for a study of long-term antiretroviral therapy in people with HIV (dated 2022 in TCRdb). General notes on the study: The earliest samples were collected roughly a decade before the 2015 WHO recommendation for immediate ART, at a time when ART was usually postponed until CD4 counts fell. From 25 to 30 adults with confirmed HIV infection, the cohort provided approximately 190 cryopreserved PBMC samples, gathered serially across a mean of about 6 years (range 1-12). Of the roughly 30 participants with HIV, 10 to 11 were female. A retrospective serial study tested whether changes in peripheral blood TRB repertoire composition and diversity were associated with ART initiation and durable HIV suppression. No cross-contamination during QIAcube processing was seen in test extractions of a monoclonal T-cell line run alongside 33 polyclonal samples. Study-level results and caveats: Expanded TRB clones identified before ART initiation dominated the repertoire across all time points, though the dominance fluctuated and decreased in many PLHIV after ART. Unsorted PBMC were profiled instead of sorted CD4+ and CD8+ T cells because pre-ART samples had limited cell numbers. The samples span the years 2004 to 2017, and the ART regimens used at that time may not be as effective as current regimens. HIV repertoires had narrower CDR3 length ranges than controls, and the network structure suggested an antigen-experienced repertoire that shifted only slightly toward naive after ART. Starting ART was linked to a significant rise in TRB diversity, yet even with long-term ART the diversity remained significantly lower than in transplant donor controls. Limited PBMC availability meant only the TCR beta chain was sequenced, without alpha chain pairing. Inferences about post-ART repertoire changes are limited because no data were available on ART adherence, viral resistance or therapy changes.

V gives up 3 bases and J gives up 4 bases, and the segment between their germline ends measures 13 bases. CDR1 ENHRY and CDR2 SYGVKD were looked up in the germline V gene. From the cysteine through the phenylalanine, the CDR3 covers 14 amino acids. Just the 42-base CDR3 DNA is kept, in frame starting at base 1. To be included, a participant needed at least one PBMC sample from before ART initiation plus at least two post-ART samples. Every participant with HIV received treatment in the United States of America. Before DNA extraction, cryopreserved samples of 1-10 million PBMC were thawed and then washed. At the time of the earliest PBMC sample, participants with HIV were aged between roughly 23 and 60 years. Per participant, PBMC samples came from 1-4 timepoints prior to ART initiation and 2-8 timepoints following ART initiation, for a median of 7 samples. For every participant, serial HIV viral load, CD4+ T-cell count, ART history and demographic data were obtained. A Qiagen kit on a QIAcube was used to extract genomic DNA from unsorted PBMC, with samples processed in batches of 12.

This clone was found once. Its antigen target is currently unknown. There are no base qualities to consult, and no much larger clone falls within one base. The immunoSEQ hsTCRB v3.0 assay was used at survey level resolution for TRB variable region sequencing. The targeted TRB sequencing depth was about 35,000-55,000 T-cell genomes per sample. TRB libraries were pooled and sequenced on an Illumina MiSeq using a v3 150-cycle kit. The study's processing was this. Repertoire analysis was performed in R inside a reproducible Nextflow workflow that covered QC, data transformation and analysis. LymphoSeq2, an R package for exploring AIRR-Seq data, was used to implement custom analyses. A few samples that yielded fewer than 5000 total TRB sequences were excluded, so that approximately 200 HIV repertoires were analyzed. Among the approximately 190 HIV repertoires that were kept, approximately 61 were collected before ART initiation and roughly 130 were collected after ART initiation. Repertoires were downsampled to 5000 TRB nucleotide sequences, and summary statistics were averaged over 100 downsampling iterations. Only TRB sequences with CDR3 regions of at least seven amino acids were retained for analysis. Two measures captured diversity: a Shannon entropy-derived clonality score and the Gini coefficient. In the repertoire networks, any two of the top 5000 CDR3 amino acid sequences were connected whenever the two sequences differed by an edit distance of one. GLIPH2 predicted antigen specificity groups and MHC restriction for TRB CDR3 amino acid sequences. CDR3 amino acid sequences were matched against VDJdb and McPAS-TCR to flag known CMV, EBV, HIV or tissue antigen associations. Pre-ART, post-ART and control groups were compared with Wilcoxon signed-rank tests and Holm-Bonferroni correction. TCRdb took this table from immuneACCESS and kept in-frame rearrangements with V and J called. Such tables lack part of the clones; where checked against another copy, unresolved V genes explain under half of the gap, and the rest is unexplained. The V and J calls and clone size were taken over from that table, and D and trimming were inferred from the DNA. The table for this sample lists fewer than 20,000 clones; 76% of them were counted only once. The ten largest make up over 12% of the sample.

The rearrangement combines TRBV10-3 with TRBJ2-7, and possibly TRBD1, on 6 matching bases. The clonotype originates from a woman in her forties or fifties with HIV. The sample in question was unsorted PBMCs, obtained about 2.4 years before starting antiretroviral therapy. The DNA reads TGTGCCATCAGTGAAGGTGAAGGGGGTTACGAGCAGTACTTC. Translated, it gives CAISEGEGGYEQYF.